The rows below give T cell receptor beta chains drawn from one sample of a study of cytomegalovirus exposure and HLA in healthy donors. Libraries were prepared by immunoSEQ multiplex PCR; TCRdb keeps only in-frame clonotypes and omits some of them. This table holds about 200,000 clones. Material: PBMCs. The receptor source for this set is a boy younger than 18 in good health and CMV-seronegative. Both conserved end residues are trimmed from each CDR3.

J gene: TRBJ2-7; V gene: TRBV20-1; CDR3 protein: STGDEQY
J gene: TRBJ2-7; V gene: TRBV5-1; CDR3 protein: ASSLGGIFYEQY
J gene: TRBJ1-2; V gene: TRBV6-5; CDR3 protein: ASSRTEINYGYT
J gene: TRBJ2-5; V gene: TRBV28; CDR3 protein: ASFSPSGGTETQY
J gene: TRBJ2-1; V gene: TRBV9; CDR3 protein: ASSVEVTSYNEQF
J gene: TRBJ1-2; V gene: TRBV7-2; CDR3 protein: ASSPSQGVYGYT
J gene: TRBJ1-2; V gene: TRBV4-3; CDR3 protein: ATSPTVRFAYGYT
J gene: TRBJ2-2; V gene: TRBV15; CDR3 protein: ATSREDSPTGELF
J gene: TRBJ1-6; V gene: TRBV4-2; CDR3 protein: ASSRGDRELNSPLH
J gene: TRBJ1-1; V gene: TRBV18; CDR3 protein: ASSPTYESGETEAF
J gene: TRBJ1-5; V gene: TRBV6-1; CDR3 protein: ASNPGGNQPQH
J gene: TRBJ1-1; V gene: TRBV5-4; CDR3 protein: ASSSDRENTEAF
J gene: TRBJ1-1; V gene: TRBV6-5; CDR3 protein: ASRYLLDTEAF
J gene: TRBJ1-2; V gene: TRBV7-8; CDR3 protein: ASSLAGHIYGYT
J gene: TRBJ1-6; V gene: TRBV11-1; CDR3 protein: ASSFRQNSPLH
J gene: TRBJ2-5; V gene: TRBV9; CDR3 protein: ASSVGGAGGPRETQY
J gene: TRBJ2-5; V gene: TRBV11-2; CDR3 protein: ASSLVRGPGETQY
J gene: TRBJ2-5; V gene: TRBV6-5; CDR3 protein: ASSYVGSRTQY
J gene: TRBJ2-1; V gene: TRBV7-2; CDR3 protein: ASSTNRGNEQF
J gene: TRBJ1-2; V gene: TRBV29-1; CDR3 protein: SITRDTDYGYT
J gene: TRBJ1-1; V gene: TRBV5-6; CDR3 protein: ASSFTGPNTEAF
J gene: TRBJ2-5; V gene: TRBV29-1; CDR3 protein: SVTTGLEETQY
J gene: TRBJ1-1; V gene: TRBV15; CDR3 protein: ATSRILSSEAF
J gene: TRBJ2-4; V gene: TRBV2; CDR3 protein: ASKWTGDIQY
J gene: TRBJ2-2; V gene: TRBV12-5; CDR3 protein: ASGIQGAGELF
J gene: TRBJ2-2; V gene: TRBV7-9; CDR3 protein: ASSLNIQGTGELF
J gene: TRBJ1-2; V gene: TRBV19; CDR3 protein: ASSRQGGGYGYT
J gene: TRBJ2-7; V gene: TRBV14; CDR3 protein: ASLQGFSYEQY
J gene: TRBJ2-1; V gene: TRBV28; CDR3 protein: ASSSTGLSYNEQF
J gene: TRBJ2-1; V gene: TRBV5-1; CDR3 protein: ASSLGLAGRNEQF
J gene: TRBJ1-1; V gene: TRBV19; CDR3 protein: ASSNRDRVGVTEAF
J gene: TRBJ2-7; V gene: TRBV28; CDR3 protein: ASSLRDEQY
J gene: TRBJ2-5; V gene: TRBV7-9; CDR3 protein: ASRHAGLAGEETQY
J gene: TRBJ1-1; V gene: TRBV27; CDR3 protein: ASSLSRQGGKGTEAF
J gene: TRBJ2-1; V gene: TRBV4-1; CDR3 protein: ASSRTLAGEYNEQF
J gene: TRBJ2-2; V gene: TRBV5-4; CDR3 protein: ASTGTGELF
J gene: TRBJ1-4; V gene: TRBV18; CDR3 protein: ASSLGTPVEKLF
J gene: TRBJ2-1; V gene: TRBV7-9; CDR3 protein: ASSFQTGTEQF
J gene: TRBJ2-7; V gene: TRBV5-6; CDR3 protein: ASSLIGAGVYEQY
J gene: TRBJ2-3; V gene: TRBV5-4; CDR3 protein: ASSGPGQGSSDTQY
J gene: TRBJ1-5; V gene: TRBV6-4; CDR3 protein: ASNLLQGAYQPQH
J gene: TRBJ2-7; V gene: TRBV28; CDR3 protein: ASSLRQGTNEQY
J gene: TRBJ1-4; V gene: TRBV19; CDR3 protein: ASSRGRVNEKLF
J gene: TRBJ1-2; V gene: TRBV27; CDR3 protein: ASSFSGINYGYT
J gene: TRBJ2-7; V gene: TRBV7-2; CDR3 protein: ASSSYGTSGGRDYEQY
J gene: TRBJ2-5; V gene: TRBV9; CDR3 protein: ASSTRGQETQY
J gene: TRBJ2-1; V gene: TRBV6-4; CDR3 protein: ASSAKGGGSYNEQF
J gene: TRBJ2-6; V gene: TRBV6-5; CDR3 protein: ASSYSSTGANVLT